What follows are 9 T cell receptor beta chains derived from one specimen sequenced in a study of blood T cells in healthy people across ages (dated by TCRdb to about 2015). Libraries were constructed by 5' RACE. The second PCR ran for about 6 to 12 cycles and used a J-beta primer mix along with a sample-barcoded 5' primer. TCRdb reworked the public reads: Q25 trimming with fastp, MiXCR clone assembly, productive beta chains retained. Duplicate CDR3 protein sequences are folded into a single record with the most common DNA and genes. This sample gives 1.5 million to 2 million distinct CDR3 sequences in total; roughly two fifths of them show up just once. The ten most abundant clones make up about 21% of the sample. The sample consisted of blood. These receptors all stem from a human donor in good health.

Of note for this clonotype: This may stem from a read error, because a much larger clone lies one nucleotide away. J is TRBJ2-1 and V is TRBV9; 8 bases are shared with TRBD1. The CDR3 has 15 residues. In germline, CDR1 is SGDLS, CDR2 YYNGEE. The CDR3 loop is CASSVGQGLVNEQCF. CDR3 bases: TGTGCCAGCAGCGTAGGACAGGGGCTGGTCAATGAGCAGTGCTTC.

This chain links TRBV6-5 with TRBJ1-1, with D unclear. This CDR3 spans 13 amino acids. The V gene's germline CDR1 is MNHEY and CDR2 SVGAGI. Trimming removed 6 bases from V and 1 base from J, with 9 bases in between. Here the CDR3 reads CASRADKNTEAFF. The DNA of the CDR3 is TGTGCCAGCAGGGCGGATAAGAACACTGAAGCTTTCTTT.

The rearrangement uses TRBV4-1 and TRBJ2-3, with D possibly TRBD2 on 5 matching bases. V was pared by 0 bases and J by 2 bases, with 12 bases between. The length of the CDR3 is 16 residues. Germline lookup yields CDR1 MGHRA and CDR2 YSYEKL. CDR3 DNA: TGCGCCAGCAGCCAAGATGCTAGCTCGGCCACAGATACGCAGTATTTT. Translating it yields CASSQDASSATDTQYF.

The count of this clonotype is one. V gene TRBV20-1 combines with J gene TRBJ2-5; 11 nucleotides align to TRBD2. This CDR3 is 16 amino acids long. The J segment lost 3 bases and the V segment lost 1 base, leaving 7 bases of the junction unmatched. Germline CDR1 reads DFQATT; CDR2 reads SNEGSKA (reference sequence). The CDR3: CSARVPLAGVEETQYF. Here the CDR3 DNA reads TGCAGTGCTAGAGTCCCACTAGCGGGGGTGGAAGAGACCCAGTACTTC.

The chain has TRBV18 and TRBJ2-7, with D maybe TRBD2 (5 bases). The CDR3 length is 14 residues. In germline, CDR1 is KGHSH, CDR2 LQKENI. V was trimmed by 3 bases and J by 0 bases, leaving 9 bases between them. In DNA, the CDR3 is TGTGCCAGCTCACCTAGCGTTACCTCCTACGAGCAGTACGTC. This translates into CASSPSVTSYEQYV.

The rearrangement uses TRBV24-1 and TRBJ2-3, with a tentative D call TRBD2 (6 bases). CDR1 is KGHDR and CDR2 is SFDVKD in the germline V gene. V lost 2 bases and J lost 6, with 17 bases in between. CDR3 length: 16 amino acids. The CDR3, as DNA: TGTGCCACCAGTGATTCCCGGCGGGACCTGTCTGATACGCAGTATTTT. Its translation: CATSDSRRDLSDTQYF.

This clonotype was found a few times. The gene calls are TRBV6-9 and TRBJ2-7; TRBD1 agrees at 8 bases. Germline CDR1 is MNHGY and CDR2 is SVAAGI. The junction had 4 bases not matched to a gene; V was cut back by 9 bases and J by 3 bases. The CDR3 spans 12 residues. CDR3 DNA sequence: TGTGCCAGGAGGGACAGGCACTACGAGCAGTACTTC. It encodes CARRDRHYEQYF.

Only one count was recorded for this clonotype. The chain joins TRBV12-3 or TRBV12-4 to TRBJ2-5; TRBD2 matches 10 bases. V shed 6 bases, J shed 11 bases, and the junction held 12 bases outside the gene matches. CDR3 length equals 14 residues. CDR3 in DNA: TGTGCCAGCAGCAGCGGGGGGGCCCCCAATGAGCAGTACTTC. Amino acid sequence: CASSSGGAPNEQYF.

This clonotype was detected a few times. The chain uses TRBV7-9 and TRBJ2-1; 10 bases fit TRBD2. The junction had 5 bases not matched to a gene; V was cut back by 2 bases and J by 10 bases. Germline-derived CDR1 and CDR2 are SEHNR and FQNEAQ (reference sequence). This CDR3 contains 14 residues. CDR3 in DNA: TGTGCCAGCAGCTTATCACTAGCGGGGAGGGAGCAGTTCTTC. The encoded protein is CASSLSLAGREQFF.